This T cell receptor beta chain was observed in a study of cytomegalovirus exposure and HLA in healthy donors (TCRdb year 2017). Study-wide context: An earlier analysis of some 500 of the donors reported roughly 270 Gb of sequence data and 100 million to 140 million unique TCR beta sequences from 150 million to 200 million T cells. Rather than using new phenotypic data, the later analysis identified candidate immune exposures from TCR beta sequences and from how often those sequences occurred across donors. Alongside the repertoire data, information on donor age, sex, ethnicity and CMV serostatus was compiled. In a later analysis, previously published TCR beta repertoires from fewer than 750 donors were re-analyzed and high-resolution HLA genotyping was added so that TCR occurrence patterns could be studied. The number of typed donors differed by locus: about 620-630 for A, B, C, DRB1 and DQB1; 500 to 550 for DQA1; 606 for DPA1; and about 450 for DPB1. A handful of DR-DQ haplotypes were handled as single units for association and clustering because linkage in the cohort was strong. Using immunosequencing, the study profiled T cell repertoires from 500 to 800 subjects and related those repertoires to cytomegalovirus serostatus. High-throughput TCR immunosequencing, statistical association of individual TCRs with disease status, and machine learning were combined to predict cytomegalovirus infection status. On average, around 230,000 unique TCR beta nucleotide sequences were sequenced per donor among 300 to 500 genotyped donors of the cohort, with 15% to 20% of those sequences being non-productive. Roughly 300 gigabases of sequencing data and around 90 million unique TCR sequences made up an early release that covered several hundred HLA-typed donors. Genome-wide SNP genotypes for about 65% of the 666 donors were used in a later genetic analysis, which treated that subset as a discovery cohort. The aim of the study was to test whether cataloging public T cell receptors could identify signatures of past pathogen exposure. An earlier analysis of 587 of the donors used high-throughput TCR beta sequencing to judge whether each TCR beta V gene segment behaved as functional or pseudogenic. Of the 300 to 450 genotyped donors, over 65% fell in the genetic ancestry cluster associated with self-reported Caucasian donors. HLA typing included class I and class II loci at four-digit resolution. Every repertoire in the discovery cohort had been generated on one and the same sequencing platform. Besides the first cohort of about 730 subjects, a separate validation cohort made up of 95 to 150 different subjects was used. Results the study describes overall, beyond this receptor: Cytomegalovirus status was reported to be diagnosed by the classifier with high specificity and sensitivity in both the original and validation cohorts. The study listed 164 TCR beta chains as associated with cytomegalovirus. Because counts were too low, about 17 rarely observed V segments, including chromosome 9 orphons, were excluded from the earlier analysis of 587 of the donors. A cluster of highly shared sequence variants was judged likely to represent a technical artifact of the sequencing pipeline. In this cohort, only TCR beta chains were sequenced, and detectable features were limited by the absence of alpha or paired-chain data. Specific HLA alleles were associated with 15,000 to 20,000 TCR beta sequences at a false discovery rate of 0.05 in a later analysis. Most TCR sequences were seen in very few donors, while some public TCRs were found in many individuals. CMV serostatus was the only immune exposure information available for the cohort. A later analysis found that TCR association rates varied across HLA loci, with DRB1 alleles showing the most associated TCRs and HLA-C alleles the fewest. When HLA alleles, especially DR and DQ, strongly co-occurred, TCR associations were difficult to assign to individual alleles. In an earlier analysis of several hundred of the donors, most TCR beta V segments were observed in productive rearrangements about 87% or about 30% of the time, broadly matching IMGT annotations. An association between a missense DCLRE1C variant and V-gene and J-gene trimming of TCR beta chains was found in a later genetic analysis and replicated in an independent cohort. In vitro tests confirmed that three of the cytomegalovirus-associated TCR beta chains recognize cytomegalovirus antigens. A further reported finding was that TCR beta sequences accurately predicted the HLA-A and HLA-B alleles for most subjects in the first cohort. The 87-base-pair reads could not distinguish some IMGT-functional V segments, including TRBV6-2 and TRBV6-3, so those segments were excluded. Linkage disequilibrium might explain the correlated functional status among segregating V segments, but an unknown experimental factor could not be excluded. A later analysis reported that several top co-occurrence clusters appeared linked to parvovirus B19, influenza, CMV and Epstein-Barr virus. The authors suggested that the approach could potentially be extended to other disease states and immunological phenotypes. Compared with the 666-donor mean, donors in an Asian-associated ancestry cluster had fewer N-insertions in productive TCRs, according to a later genetic analysis. The presence/absence analyses assumed that sequencing depth was roughly uniform across donors, and that assumption may not be true. Most CMV-associated TCR beta chains appeared to be HLA-restricted in a later analysis, and the HLA associations seemed to be driven largely by CMV exposure. Because some donors lacked HLA typing at each locus, the association tests relied only on the typed subset. A later analysis found that HLA-associated TCR beta chains were more clonally expanded and had lower generation probabilities than equally common non-associated chains.

CDR3 length: 17 amino acids, cysteine to phenylalanine. CDR3 DNA is the only sequence kept; it has 51 bases, read in frame from the first base. The junction shows trimming of 4 bases on V and 3 bases on J, and the gene matches do not reach 10 bases of it. For CDR1 and CDR2, the germline V gene lists SGHRS and YFSETQ. In total, 630 or so healthy bone marrow donors made up the cohort. Cohort members were all nominally healthy when sampled, although unrecorded immune exposures were likely present. The donor tested CMV seropositive, placing the donor among the approximately 290 seropositive members of the cohort. A peripheral blood sample was provided by each donor, and peripheral blood mononuclear cells were used for TCR beta sequencing. Genomic DNA extraction from the blood cell samples was performed with the Qiagen DNeasy Blood Extraction Kit. As to this clone: There is no known antigen for this receptor. Base qualities were left out, and no much larger clone turns up one base away.

The library relied on the immunoSEQ multiplex PCR assay. For the multiplex PCR, a mixture combining 60 forward primers for TCR Vbeta segments and 13 reverse primers for TCR Jbeta segments was used. The CDR3 region of rearranged TCR beta genes was amplified from genomic DNA with a multiplex PCR assay. The amplified TCR beta libraries were sequenced on the Illumina HiSeq System as 87-base-pair reads. The source study handled its data this way. In a later analysis, tens of millions of unique TCR beta chains were counted across the roughly 610 repertoires, and roughly 10 million of these chains were shared by at least two donors. To remove PCR and sequencing errors, raw reads were error-corrected and collapsed into unique sequences using a nearest-neighbor algorithm that merged closely related sequences. Alignment of CDR3 sequences to IMGT reference sequences was used to assign V, D and J gene segments. For a sequence to be retained, a match of at least six nucleotides was required to both a V gene segment and a J gene segment. A rearrangement was called productive if the CDR3 had no stop codons and remained in frame with V and J, and every other rearrangement was called non-productive. Following IMGT convention, CDR3 was defined as the stretch from the second conserved V-encoded cysteine to the conserved J-encoded phenylalanine. The earlier analysis of approximately 500 of the donors excluded sequences that lacked an unambiguous match to a single V gene segment. An earlier analysis of several hundred of the donors called V segments functional above 56.7% productive rearrangements and segregating when the between-donor standard deviation exceeded 5%. To diagnose cytomegalovirus status from the catalog of TCR beta chain sequences, a statistical classification framework was built. A later analysis assigned V and J genes by comparing TCR nucleotide sequences with IMGT/GENE-DB human TR gene sequences. The TCRdist pipeline was used in a later analysis to assign CDR3 sequences and most-parsimonious VDJ recombination scenarios. In a later analysis, each TCR beta chain was defined by its CDR3 amino acid sequence together with its V-gene family, and reads without a unique V-gene family were excluded. In a later analysis, 500 to 700 highly shared, low-generation-probability nucleotide sequences were removed to address suspected cross-contamination and a sequencing artifact. For each public chain, a later analysis derived a clonal expansion index from normalized ranks of inferred template counts within each repertoire. A later analysis computed generation probabilities with a VDJ recombination model fitted to out-of-frame rearrangements, and checked the results against IGoR. In a later analysis, hypergeometric tests were used to score TCR-TCR, TCR-HLA and TCR-CMV co-occurrence, with a repertoire-size bias correction applied to TCR pairs. False discovery rates were estimated in a later analysis by permuting HLA or CMV assignments 20 times. In a later analysis, co-occurring TCRs were grouped using DBSCAN, and TCRdist sequence similarity was added for clustering within HLA-allele-positive subsets. For co-occurrence clustering, repertoires with fewer than 30,000 or more than 120,000 public chains were excluded, along with a handful of repertoires with anomalous nucleotide sharing. Drawn from immuneACCESS, this table holds only the in-frame rearrangements with V and J called that TCRdb kept. Clones are partly lost; checked studies trace under half to an unresolved V gene and leave the rest unexplained. That table supplies the V and J calls and clone size; D and trimming were determined from the DNA. This sample comprises around 120,000 clones, around 74% of them detected only once. Together, the top ten hold 30% of the sample.

The chain is encoded by TRBV5-1 joined to TRBJ2-6; TRBD2 lines up with 7 middle nucleotides. The TCR was taken from a man aged 55 to 70 in good health and CMV-seropositive. What was sequenced was PBMCs. The nucleotide sequence reads TGCGCCAGCAGCCCTTGGGGGGGGTTGTATGGGGCCAACGTCCTGACTTTC. This encodes CASSPWGGLYGANVLTF.